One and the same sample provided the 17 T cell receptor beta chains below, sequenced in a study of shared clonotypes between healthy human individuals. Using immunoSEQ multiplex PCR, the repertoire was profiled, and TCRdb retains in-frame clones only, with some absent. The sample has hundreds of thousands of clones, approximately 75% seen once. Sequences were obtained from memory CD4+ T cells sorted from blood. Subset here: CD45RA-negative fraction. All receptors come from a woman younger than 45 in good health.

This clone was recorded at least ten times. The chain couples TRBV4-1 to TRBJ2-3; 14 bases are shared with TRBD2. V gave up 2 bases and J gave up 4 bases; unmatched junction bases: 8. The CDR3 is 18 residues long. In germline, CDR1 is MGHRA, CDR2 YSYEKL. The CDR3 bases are TGCGCCAGCAGCCAATCTAGACTAGCGGGAGGGTCACCAGATACGCAGTATTTT. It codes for CASSQSRLAGGSPDTQYF.

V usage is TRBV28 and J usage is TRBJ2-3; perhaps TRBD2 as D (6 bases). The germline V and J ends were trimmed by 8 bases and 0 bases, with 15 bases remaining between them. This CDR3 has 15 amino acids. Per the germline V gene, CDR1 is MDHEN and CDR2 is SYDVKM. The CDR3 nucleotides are TGTGCCAGCGGAGGGCCTGGGACTAGCACAGATACGCAGTATTTT. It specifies CASGGPGTSTDTQYF.

CDR3 in DNA: TGTGCCAGCAGAGCGGACAGGGTGAACACCGGGGAGCTGTTTTTT. Its translation is CASRADRVNTGELFF. The chain joins TRBV27 to TRBJ2-2; the match to TRBD1 covers 8 bases. V dropped 6 bases and J dropped 1; count of bases not matched to a gene: 4. Germline CDR1 and CDR2: MNHEY and SMNVEV (reference sequence). The CDR3 is 15 amino acids.

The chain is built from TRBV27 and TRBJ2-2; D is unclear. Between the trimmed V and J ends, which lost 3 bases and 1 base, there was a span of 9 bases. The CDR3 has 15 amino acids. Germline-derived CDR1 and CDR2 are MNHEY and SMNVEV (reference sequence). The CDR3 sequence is CASSFVGVNTGELFF. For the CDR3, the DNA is TGTGCCAGCAGTTTCGTCGGAGTGAACACCGGGGAGCTGTTTTTT.

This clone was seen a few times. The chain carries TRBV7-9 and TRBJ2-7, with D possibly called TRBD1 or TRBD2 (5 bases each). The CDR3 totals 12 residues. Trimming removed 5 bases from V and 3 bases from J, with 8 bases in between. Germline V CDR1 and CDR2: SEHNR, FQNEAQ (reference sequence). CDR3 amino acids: CASSRGLYEQYF. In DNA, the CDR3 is TGTGCCAGCAGCCGGGGCCTCTACGAGCAGTACTTC.

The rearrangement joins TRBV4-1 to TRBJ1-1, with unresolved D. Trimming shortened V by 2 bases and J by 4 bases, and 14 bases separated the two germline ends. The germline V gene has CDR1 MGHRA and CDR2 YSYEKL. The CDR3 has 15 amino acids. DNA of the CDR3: TGCGCCAGCAGCCAACCGACGGGGAGGGCCACTGAAGCTTTCTTT. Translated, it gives CASSQPTGRATEAFF.

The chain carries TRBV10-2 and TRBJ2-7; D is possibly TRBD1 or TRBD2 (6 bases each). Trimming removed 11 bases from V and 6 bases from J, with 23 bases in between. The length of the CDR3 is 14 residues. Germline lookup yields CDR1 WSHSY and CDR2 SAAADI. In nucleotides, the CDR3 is TGCGCCGCCGACGGGAAGGGGGGTTCGGGCGAGCAGTACTTC. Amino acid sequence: CAADGKGGSGEQYF.

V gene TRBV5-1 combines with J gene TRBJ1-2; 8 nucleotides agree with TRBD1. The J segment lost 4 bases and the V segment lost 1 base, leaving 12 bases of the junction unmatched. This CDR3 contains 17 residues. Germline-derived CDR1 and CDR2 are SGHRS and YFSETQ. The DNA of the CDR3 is TGCGCCAGCAGCTTGCAACCCCCAGGGGGCGCTGGCTATGGCTACACCTTC. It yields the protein CASSLQPPGGAGYGYTF.

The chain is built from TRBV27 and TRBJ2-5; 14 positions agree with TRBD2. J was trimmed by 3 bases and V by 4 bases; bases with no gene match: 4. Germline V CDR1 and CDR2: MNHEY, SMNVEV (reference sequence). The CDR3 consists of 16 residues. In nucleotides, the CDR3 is TGTGCCAGCAGTTCAAGACTAGCGGGAGGGAAAGAGACCCAGTACTTC. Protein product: CASSSRLAGGKETQYF.

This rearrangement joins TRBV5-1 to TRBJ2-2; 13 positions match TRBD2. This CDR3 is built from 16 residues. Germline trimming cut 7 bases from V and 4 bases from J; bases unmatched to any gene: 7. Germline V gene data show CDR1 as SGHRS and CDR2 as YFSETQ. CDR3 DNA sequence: TGCGCCAGCCGGGGACTAGCGGGATCGAGCACCGGGGAGCTGTTTTTT. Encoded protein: CASRGLAGSSTGELFF.

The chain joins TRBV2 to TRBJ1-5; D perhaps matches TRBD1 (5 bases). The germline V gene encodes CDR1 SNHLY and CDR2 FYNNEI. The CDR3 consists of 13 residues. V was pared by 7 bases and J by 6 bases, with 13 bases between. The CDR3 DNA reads TGTGCCAGCACCGAGGAAGGGGCTCAGCCCCAGCATTTT. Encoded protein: CASTEEGAQPQHF.

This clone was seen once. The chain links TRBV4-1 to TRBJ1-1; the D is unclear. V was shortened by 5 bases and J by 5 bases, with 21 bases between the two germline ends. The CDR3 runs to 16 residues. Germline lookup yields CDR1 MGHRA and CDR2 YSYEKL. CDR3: CASSYSAMKFGTEAFF. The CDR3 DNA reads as TGCGCCAGCAGCTACTCAGCGATGAAGTTCGGAACTGAAGCTTTCTTT.

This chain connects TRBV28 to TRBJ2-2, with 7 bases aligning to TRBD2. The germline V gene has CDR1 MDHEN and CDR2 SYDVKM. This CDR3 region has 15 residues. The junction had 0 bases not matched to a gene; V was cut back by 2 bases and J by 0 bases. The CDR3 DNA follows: TGTGCCAGCAGTTTAAGCGGGACGAACACCGGGGAGCTGTTTTTT. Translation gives CASSLSGTNTGELFF.

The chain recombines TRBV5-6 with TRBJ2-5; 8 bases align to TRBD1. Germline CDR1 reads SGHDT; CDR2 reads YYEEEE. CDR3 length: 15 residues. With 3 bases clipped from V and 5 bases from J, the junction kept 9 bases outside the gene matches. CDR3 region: CASSSQTGAGETQYF. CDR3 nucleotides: TGTGCCAGCAGCTCCCAGACAGGGGCTGGCGAGACCCAGTACTTC. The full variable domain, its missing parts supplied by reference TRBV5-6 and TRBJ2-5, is DAGVTQSPTHLIKTRGQQVTLRCSPKSGHDTVSWYQQALGQGPQFIFQYYEEEERQRGNFPDRFSGHQFPNYSSELNVNALLLGDSALYLCASSSQTGAGETQYFGPGTRLLVL.

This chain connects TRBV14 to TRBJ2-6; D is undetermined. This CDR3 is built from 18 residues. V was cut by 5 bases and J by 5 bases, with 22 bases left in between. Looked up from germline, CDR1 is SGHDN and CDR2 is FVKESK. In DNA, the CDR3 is TGTGCCAGCAGCGGAATATCGATCCGACAAAGTCGGGCCAACGTCCTGACTTTC. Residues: CASSGISIRQSRANVLTF.

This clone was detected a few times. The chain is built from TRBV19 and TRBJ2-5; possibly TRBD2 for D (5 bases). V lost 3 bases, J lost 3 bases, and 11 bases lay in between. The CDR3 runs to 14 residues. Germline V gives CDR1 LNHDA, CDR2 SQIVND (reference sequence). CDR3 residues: CASSIMATKETQYF. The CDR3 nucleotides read TGTGCCAGTAGTATTATGGCGACTAAAGAGACCCAGTACTTC.

Here the CDR3 reads CASSLGGVSPLHF. The DNA for the CDR3 is TGTGCCAGCAGCTTAGGAGGGGTTTCACCCCTCCACTTT. The chain recombines TRBV7-2 with TRBJ1-6; TRBD1 is a possible D gene (5 bases). CDR3 length: 13 residues. Germline-derived CDR1 and CDR2 are SGHTA and FQGNSA. V gave up 1 base and J gave up 9 bases, with 7 bases separating them.